The following is a T cell receptor (beta chain) sequence with its context. Its target is unknown. The TCRbeta library was prepared with unique molecular identifiers. MiXCR was run by TCRdb on the PCR reads, yielding one entry per CDR3 protein. The sample includes a few hundred thousand distinct CDR3 sequences, 25% to 30% of them seen just once. Trimming stripped 8 bases from V and 6 bases from J, with 11 bases between. Germline CDR1 and CDR2: SQVTM and ANQGSEA. CDR3 length equals 11 residues. The data stem from a study of T-cell reconstitution after alpha-beta-depleted transplantation in children. Study results and limitations: After one year, T-cell counts and TCRbeta diversity mostly came from new T cells. There were some patients whose high TCRbeta diversity at day 60 came from surviving recipient T cells and thymic progenitors. Where alpha-beta T cells came from about two months after transplant was reportedly several hundred expanded graft clones.

The input for sequencing was PBMCs, taken before TCRalphabeta/CD19-depleted stem cell transplant. V usage is TRBV29-1 and J usage is TRBJ2-1; no firm D call. The receptor comes from a boy in the first two years of life with Wiskott-Aldrich syndrome, due to receive a stem cell transplant. The CDR3 loop reads CSSRLGNEQFF. The CDR3 DNA reads TGCAGCTCCCGACTTGGCAATGAGCAGTTCTTC.